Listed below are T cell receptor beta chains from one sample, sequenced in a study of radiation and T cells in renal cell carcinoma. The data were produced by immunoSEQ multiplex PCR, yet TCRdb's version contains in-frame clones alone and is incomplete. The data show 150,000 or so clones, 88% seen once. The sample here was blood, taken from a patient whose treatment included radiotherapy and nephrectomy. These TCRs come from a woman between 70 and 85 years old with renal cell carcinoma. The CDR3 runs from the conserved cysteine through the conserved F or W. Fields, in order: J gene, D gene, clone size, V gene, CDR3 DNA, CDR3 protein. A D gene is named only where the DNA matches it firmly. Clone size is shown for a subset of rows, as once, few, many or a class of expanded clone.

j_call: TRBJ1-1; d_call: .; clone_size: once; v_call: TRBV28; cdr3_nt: TGTGCCAGCATTCAAGGTATGAACACTGAAGCTTTCTTT; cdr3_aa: CASIQGMNTEAFF
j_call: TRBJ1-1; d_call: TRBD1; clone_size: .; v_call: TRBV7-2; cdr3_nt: TGTGCCAGCAGCTTAGCGCGAGACAGGGGGGAAGCTTTCTTT; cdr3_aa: CASSLARDRGEAFF
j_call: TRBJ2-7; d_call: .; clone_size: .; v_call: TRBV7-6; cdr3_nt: TGTGCCAGCAGCCCGAGAGGGTCCACGTTCTACGAGCAGTACTTC; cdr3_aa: CASSPRGSTFYEQYF
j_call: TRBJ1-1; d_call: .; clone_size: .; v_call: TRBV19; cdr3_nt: TGTGCCAGTAGCCCAAGGGGGGAACGGTCCACTGAAGCTTTCTTT; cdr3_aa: CASSPRGERSTEAFF
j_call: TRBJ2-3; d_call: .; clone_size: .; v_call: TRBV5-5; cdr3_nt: TGTGCCAGCAGCTTGGGGGACACCGCATGGGAGCAGTATTTT; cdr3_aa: CASSLGDTAWEQYF
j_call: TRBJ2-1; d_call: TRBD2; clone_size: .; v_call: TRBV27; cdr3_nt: TGTGCCAGCAGCCGGGGGTCGGGGGGGCAGTACAATGAGCAGTTCTTC; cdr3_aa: CASSRGSGGQYNEQFF
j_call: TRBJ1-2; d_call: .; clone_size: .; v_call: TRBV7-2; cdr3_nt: TGTGCCAGCAGCTTAGTGGGTTTGGGGAACTATGGCTACACCTTC; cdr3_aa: CASSLVGLGNYGYTF
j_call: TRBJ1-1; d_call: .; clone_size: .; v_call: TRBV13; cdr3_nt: TGTGCCAGCAGCTTAGTTAGGGGTCCGAGCACTGAAGCTTTCTTT; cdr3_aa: CASSLVRGPSTEAFF
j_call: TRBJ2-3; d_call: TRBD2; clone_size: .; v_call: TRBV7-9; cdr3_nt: TGTGCCAGCACCCGCGGGGGGGCGGGAGATACGCAGTATTTT; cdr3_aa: CASTRGGAGDTQYF
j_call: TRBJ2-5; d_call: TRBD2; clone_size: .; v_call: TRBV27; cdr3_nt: TGTGCCAGCAGGGACATGGTAGCGGGACAAGAGACCCAGTACTTC; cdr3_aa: CASRDMVAGQETQYF
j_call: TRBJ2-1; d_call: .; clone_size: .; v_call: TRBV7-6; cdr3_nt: TGTGCCAGCAGCTTAGGGGACCGACACAATGAGCAGTTCTTC; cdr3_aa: CASSLGDRHNEQFF
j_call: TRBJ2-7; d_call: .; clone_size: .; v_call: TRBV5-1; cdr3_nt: TGCGCCAGCAGCCCGATCCAGGGCTCTACCTACGAGCAGTACTTC; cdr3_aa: CASSPIQGSTYEQYF
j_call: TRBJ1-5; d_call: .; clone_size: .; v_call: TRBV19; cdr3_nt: TGTGCCAGTACAGGCAACCAAGGCAATCAGCCCCAGCATTTT; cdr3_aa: CASTGNQGNQPQHF
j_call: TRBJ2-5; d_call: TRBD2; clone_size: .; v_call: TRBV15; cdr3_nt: TGTGCCACCAGCTCCGGGACTAGCGGGGGAAGAGAGACCCAGTACTTC; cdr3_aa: CATSSGTSGGRETQYF
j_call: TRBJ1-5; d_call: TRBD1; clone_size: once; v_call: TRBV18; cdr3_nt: TGTGCCAGCTCACCAAGGGGACAGGACTCCGGCAATCAGCCCCAGCATTTT; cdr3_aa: CASSPRGQDSGNQPQHF
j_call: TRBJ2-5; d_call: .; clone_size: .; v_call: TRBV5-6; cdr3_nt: TGTGCCAGCAGCCTGACAAGCCAAGAGACCCAGTACTTC; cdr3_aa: CASSLTSQETQYF
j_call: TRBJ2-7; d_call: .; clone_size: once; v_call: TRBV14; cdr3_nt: TGTGCCAGCAGCCAAGCGTCAGGGATCGGCTACGAGCAGTACTTC; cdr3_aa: CASSQASGIGYEQYF
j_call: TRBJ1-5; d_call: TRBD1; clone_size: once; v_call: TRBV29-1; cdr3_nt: TGCAGCGCCTTGACAGGGTCCAGGACCCAGCATTTT; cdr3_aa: CSALTGSRTQHF
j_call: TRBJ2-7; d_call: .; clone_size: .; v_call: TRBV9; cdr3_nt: TGTGCCAGCAGCGTAGGCAGGACCAATACCTACGAGCAGTACTTC; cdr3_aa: CASSVGRTNTYEQYF
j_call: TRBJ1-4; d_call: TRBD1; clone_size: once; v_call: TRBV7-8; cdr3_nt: TGTGCCAGCAGCTCCTGGACAGGGGACGGAGCTGAAAAACTGTTTTTT; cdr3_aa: CASSSWTGDGAEKLFF
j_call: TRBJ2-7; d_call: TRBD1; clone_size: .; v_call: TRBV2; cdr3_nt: TGTGCCAGCGCGCCCCGGGACAGGGCCTACGAGCAGTACTTC; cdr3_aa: CASAPRDRAYEQYF
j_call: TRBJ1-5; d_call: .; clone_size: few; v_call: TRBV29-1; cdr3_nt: TGCAGCGTTGCTCGTAGTGTCAATCAGCCCCAGCATTTT; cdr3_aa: CSVARSVNQPQHF
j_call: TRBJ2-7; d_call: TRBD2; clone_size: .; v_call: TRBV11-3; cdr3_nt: TGTGCCAGCAGCGCGGGACTAGCGGACTACGAGCAGTACTTC; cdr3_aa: CASSAGLADYEQYF
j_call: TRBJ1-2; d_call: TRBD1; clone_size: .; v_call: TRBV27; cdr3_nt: TGTGCCAGCAGCGGACAGGGGAACTATGGCTACACCTTC; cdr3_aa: CASSGQGNYGYTF
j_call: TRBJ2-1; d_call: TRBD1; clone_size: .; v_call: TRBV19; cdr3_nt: TGTGCCAGTAGTATATTAGGACAGGGGGGGAATGAGCAGTTCTTC; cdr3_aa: CASSILGQGGNEQFF
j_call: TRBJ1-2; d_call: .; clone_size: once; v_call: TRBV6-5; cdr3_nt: TGTGCCAGCAGTTACGGGGGGCCAGGCTATGGCTACACCTTC; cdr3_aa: CASSYGGPGYGYTF
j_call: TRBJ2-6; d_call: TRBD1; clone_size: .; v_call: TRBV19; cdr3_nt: TGTGCCAGTAAGGCAGGGACAGGGAGTGTTGCTGGGGCCAACGTCCTGACTTTC; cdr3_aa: CASKAGTGSVAGANVLTF
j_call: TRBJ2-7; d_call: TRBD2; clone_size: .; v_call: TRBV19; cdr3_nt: TGTGCCAGTAGCCATGGGACTAGGGAGGGGGAGCAGTACTTC; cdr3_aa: CASSHGTREGEQYF
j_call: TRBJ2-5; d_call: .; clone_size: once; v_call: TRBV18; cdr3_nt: TGTGCCAGCTCACCCAGTCAAGAGACCCAGTACTTC; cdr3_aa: CASSPSQETQYF
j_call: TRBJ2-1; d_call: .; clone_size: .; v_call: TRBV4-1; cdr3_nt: TGCGCCAGCAGCCAAGTAACGGCCGTCTACAATGAGCAGTTCTTC; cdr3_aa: CASSQVTAVYNEQFF
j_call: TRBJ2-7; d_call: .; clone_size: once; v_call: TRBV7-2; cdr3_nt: TGTGCCAGCAGCTTGGGACTCAGCTCCTACGAGCAGTACTTC; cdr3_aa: CASSLGLSSYEQYF
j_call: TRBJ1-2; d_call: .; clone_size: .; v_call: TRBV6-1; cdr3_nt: TGTGCCAGCAGTGAAGCAGGGGGGTATGGCTACACCTTC; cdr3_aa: CASSEAGGYGYTF
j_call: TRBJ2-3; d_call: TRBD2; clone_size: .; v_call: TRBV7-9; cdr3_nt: TGTGCCAGCAGCACAGGACTAGCGGGCCGCACAGATACGCAGTATTTT; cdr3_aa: CASSTGLAGRTDTQYF
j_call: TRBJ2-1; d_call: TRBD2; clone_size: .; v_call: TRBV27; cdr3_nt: TGTGCCAGCAACAAACTAGCGGGGGGAGACAATGAGCAGTTCTTC; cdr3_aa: CASNKLAGGDNEQFF
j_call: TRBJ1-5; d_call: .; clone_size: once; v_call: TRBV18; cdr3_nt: TGTGCCAGCTCACCCCGGGGCCGGGTCAATCAGCCCCAGCATTTT; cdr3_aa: CASSPRGRVNQPQHF
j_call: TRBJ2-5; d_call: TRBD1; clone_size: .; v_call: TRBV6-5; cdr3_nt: TGTGCCAGCAGTTACTCTTCCAGGGGGAAGACCCAGTACTTC; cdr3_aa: CASSYSSRGKTQYF